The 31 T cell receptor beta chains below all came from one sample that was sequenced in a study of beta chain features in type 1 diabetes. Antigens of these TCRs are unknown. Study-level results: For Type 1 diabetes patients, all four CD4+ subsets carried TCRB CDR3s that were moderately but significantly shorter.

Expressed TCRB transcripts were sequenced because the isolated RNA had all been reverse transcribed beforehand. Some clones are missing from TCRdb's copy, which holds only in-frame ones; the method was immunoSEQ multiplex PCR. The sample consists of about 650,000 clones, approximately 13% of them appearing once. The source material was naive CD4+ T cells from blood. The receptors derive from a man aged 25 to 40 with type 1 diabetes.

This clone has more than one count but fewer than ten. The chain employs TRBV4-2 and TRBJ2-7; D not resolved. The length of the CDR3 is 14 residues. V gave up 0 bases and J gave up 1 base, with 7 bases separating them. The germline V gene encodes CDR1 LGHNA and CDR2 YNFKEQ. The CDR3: CASSQEVRSYEQYF. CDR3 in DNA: TGTGCCAGCAGCCAAGAGGTCAGATCCTACGAGCAGTACTTC.

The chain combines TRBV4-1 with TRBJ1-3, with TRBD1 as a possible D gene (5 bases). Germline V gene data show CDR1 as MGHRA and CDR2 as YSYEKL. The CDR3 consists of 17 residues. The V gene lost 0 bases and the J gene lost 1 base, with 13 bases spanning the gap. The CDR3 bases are TGCGCCAGCAGCCAAGAGGGACCTGTTGGTTCTGGAAACACCATATATTTT. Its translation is CASSQEGPVGSGNTIYF.

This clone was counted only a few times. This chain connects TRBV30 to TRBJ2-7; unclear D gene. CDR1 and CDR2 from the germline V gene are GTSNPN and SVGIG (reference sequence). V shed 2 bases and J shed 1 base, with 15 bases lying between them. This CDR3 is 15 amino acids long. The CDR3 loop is CAWSSDFSSSYEQYF. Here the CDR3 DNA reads TGTGCCTGGAGTTCCGACTTTAGTTCATCCTACGAGCAGTACTTC.

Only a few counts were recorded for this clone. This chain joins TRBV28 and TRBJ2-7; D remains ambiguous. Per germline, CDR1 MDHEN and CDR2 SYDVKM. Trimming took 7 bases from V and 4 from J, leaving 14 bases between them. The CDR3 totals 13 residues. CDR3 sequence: CASTLGPLYEQYF. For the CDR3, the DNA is TGTGCCAGCACCTTGGGCCCCCTTTACGAGCAGTACTTC. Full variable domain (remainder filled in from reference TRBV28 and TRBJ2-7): DVKVTQSSRYLVKRTGEKVFLECVQDMDHENMFWYRQDPGLGLRLIYFSYDVKMKEKGDIPEGYSVSREKKERFSLILESASTNQTSMYLCASTLGPLYEQYFGPGTRLTVT.

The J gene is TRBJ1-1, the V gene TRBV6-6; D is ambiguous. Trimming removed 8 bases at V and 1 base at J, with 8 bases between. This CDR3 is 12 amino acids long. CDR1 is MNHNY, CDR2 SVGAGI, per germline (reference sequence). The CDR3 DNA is TGTGCCAGCCGGTACAGGAACACTGAAGCTTTCTTT. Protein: CASRYRNTEAFF.

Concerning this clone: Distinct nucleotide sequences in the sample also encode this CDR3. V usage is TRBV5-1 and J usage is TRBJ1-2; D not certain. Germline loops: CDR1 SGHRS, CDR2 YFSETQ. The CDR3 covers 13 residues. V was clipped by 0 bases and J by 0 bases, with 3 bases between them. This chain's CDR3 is CASSLEANYGYTF. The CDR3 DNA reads TGCGCCAGCAGCTTGGAGGCTAACTATGGCTACACCTTC.

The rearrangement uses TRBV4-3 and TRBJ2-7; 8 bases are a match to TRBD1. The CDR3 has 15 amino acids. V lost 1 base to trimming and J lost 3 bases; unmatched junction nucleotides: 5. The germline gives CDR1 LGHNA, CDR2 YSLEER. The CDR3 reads CASSQVGQANYEQYF. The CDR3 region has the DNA TGCGCCAGCAGCCAAGTGGGACAGGCAAACTACGAGCAGTACTTC.

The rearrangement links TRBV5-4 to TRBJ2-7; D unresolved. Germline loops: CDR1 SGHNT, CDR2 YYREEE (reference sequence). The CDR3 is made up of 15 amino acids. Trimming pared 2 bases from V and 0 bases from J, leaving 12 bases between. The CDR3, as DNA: TGTGCCAGCAGCTTAGAGGCCAGCCTCTCCTACGAGCAGTACTTC. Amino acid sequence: CASSLEASLSYEQYF. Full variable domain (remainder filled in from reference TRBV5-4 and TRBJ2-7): ETGVTQSPTHLIKTRGQQVTLRCSSQSGHNTVSWYQQALGQGPQFIFQYYREEENGRGNFPPRFSGLQFPNYSSELNVNALELDDSALYLCASSLEASLSYEQYFGPGTRLTVT.

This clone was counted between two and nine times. In nucleotides, the CDR3 is TGTGCCAGCCTTTCTTCAGGGGACACCTCACCCCTCCACTTT. It is translated as CASLSSGDTSPLHF. The chain combines TRBV7-9 with TRBJ1-6, with TRBD1 as a possible D gene (6 bases). The CDR3 loop spans 14 amino acids. The germline CDR1 and CDR2 sequences are SEHNR and FQNEAQ (reference sequence). V lost 8 bases to trimming and J lost 10 bases, with 18 bases between them.

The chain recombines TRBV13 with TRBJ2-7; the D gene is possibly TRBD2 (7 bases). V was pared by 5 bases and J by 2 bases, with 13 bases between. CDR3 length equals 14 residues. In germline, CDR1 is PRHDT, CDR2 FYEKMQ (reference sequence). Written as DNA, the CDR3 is TGTGCCAGCAGCCCCAGGGGAGGGACCTACGAGCAGTACTTC. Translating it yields CASSPRGGTYEQYF.

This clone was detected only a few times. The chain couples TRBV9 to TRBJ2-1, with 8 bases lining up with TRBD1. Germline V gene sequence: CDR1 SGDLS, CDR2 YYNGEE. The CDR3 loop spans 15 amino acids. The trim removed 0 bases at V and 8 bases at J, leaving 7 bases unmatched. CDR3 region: CASSVGTGPWDEQFF. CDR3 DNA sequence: TGTGCCAGCAGCGTAGGGACAGGGCCCTGGGATGAGCAGTTCTTC. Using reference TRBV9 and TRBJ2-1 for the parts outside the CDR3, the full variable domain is DSGVTQTPKHLITATGQRVTLRCSPRSGDLSVYWYQQSLDQGLQFLIQYYNGEERAKGNILERFSAQQFPDLHSELNLSSLELGDSALYFCASSVGTGPWDEQFFGPGTRLTVL.

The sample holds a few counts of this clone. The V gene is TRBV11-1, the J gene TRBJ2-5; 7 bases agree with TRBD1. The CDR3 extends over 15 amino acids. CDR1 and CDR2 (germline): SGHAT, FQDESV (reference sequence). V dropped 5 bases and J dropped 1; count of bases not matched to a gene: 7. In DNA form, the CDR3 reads TGTGCCAGCAGCCCCCTAACAGGGGCCCAAGAGACCCAGTACTTC. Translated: CASSPLTGAQETQYF.

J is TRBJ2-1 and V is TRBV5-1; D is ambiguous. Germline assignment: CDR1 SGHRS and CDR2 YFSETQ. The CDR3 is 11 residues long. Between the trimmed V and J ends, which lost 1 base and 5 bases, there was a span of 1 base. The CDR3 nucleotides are TGCGCCAGCAGCTTGAACAATGAGCAGTTCTTC. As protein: CASSLNNEQFF.

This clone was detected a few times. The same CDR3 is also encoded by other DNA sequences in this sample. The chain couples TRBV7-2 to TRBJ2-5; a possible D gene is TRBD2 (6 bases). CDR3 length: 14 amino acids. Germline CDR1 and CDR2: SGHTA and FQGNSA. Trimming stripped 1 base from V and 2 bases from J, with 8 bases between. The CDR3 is CASSLGLAQETQYF. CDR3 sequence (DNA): TGTGCCAGCAGCTTAGGCCTAGCGCAAGAGACCCAGTACTTC.

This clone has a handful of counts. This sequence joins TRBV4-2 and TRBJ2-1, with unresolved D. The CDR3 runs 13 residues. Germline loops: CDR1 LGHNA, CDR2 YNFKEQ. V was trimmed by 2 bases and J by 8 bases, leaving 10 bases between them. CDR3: CASSQLIVDEQFF. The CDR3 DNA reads TGTGCCAGCAGCCAACTTATAGTGGATGAGCAGTTCTTC.

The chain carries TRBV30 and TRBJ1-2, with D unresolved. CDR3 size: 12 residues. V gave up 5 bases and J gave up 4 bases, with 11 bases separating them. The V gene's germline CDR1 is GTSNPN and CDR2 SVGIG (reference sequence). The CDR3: CAWGPRFYGYTF. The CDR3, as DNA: TGTGCCTGGGGGCCCAGATTCTATGGCTACACCTTC.

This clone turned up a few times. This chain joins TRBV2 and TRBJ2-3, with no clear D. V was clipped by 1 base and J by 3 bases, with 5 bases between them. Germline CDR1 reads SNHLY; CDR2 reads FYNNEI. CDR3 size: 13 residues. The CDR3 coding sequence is TGTGCCAGCAGTGAAGGCCAGACAGATACGCAGTATTTT. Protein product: CASSEGQTDTQYF.

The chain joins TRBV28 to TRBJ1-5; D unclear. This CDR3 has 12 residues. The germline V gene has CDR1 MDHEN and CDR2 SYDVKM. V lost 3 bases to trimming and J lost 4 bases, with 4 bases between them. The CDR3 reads CASSFGNQPQHF. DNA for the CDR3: TGTGCCAGCAGTTTCGGGAATCAGCCCCAGCATTTT.

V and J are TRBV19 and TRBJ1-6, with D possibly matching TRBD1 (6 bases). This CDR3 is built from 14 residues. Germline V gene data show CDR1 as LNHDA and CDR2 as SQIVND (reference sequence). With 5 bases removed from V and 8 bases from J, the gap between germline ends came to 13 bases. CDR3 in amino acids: CASSPPGAYSPLHF. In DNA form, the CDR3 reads TGTGCCAGTAGTCCCCCGGGGGCGTATTCACCCCTCCACTTT.

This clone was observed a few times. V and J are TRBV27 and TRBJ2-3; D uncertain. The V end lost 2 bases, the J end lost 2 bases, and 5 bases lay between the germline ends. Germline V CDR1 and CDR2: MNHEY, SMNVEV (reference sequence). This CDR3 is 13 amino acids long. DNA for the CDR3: TGTGCCAGCAGTTTAATACTCACAGATACGCAGTATTTT. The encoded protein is CASSLILTDTQYF.

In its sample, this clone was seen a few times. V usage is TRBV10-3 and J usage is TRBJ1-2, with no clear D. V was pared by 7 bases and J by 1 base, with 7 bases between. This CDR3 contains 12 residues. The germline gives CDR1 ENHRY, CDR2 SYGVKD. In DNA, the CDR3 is TGTGCCATCACAACGGGTAACTATGGCTACACCTTC. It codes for CAITTGNYGYTF.

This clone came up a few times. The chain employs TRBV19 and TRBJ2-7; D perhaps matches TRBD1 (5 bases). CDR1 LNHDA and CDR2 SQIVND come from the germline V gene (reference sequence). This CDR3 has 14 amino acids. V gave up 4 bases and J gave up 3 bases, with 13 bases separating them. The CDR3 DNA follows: TGTGCCAGTAGTACAAAGGGGTGGTACTACGAGCAGTACTTC. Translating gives CASSTKGWYYEQYF.

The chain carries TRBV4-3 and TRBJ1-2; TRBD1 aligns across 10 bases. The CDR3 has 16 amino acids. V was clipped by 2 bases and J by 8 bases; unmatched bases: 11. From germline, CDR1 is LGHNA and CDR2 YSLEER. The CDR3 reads CASSQSGRDRGRGYTF. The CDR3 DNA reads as TGCGCCAGCAGCCAAAGCGGCCGGGACAGGGGCAGGGGCTACACCTTC.

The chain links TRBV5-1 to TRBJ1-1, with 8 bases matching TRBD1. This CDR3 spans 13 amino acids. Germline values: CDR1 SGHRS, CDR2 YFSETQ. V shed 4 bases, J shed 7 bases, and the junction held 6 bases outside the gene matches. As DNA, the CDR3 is TGCGCCAGCAGCCCAGAGACAGGGGTTGAAGCTTTCTTT. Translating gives CASSPETGVEAFF.

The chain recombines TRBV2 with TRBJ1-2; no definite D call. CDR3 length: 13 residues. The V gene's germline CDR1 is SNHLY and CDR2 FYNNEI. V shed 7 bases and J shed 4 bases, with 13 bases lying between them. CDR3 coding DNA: TGTGCCAGCATAGCTCAGGAACTCTATGGCTACACCTTC. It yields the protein CASIAQELYGYTF.

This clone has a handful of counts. CDR3 bases: TGTGCCAGCTCACCCCAAGCACAAGAGACCCAGTACTTC. Translating gives CASSPQAQETQYF. The chain is built from TRBV18 and TRBJ2-5; D remains ambiguous. The germline V gene has CDR1 KGHSH and CDR2 LQKENI. With 3 bases removed from V and 2 bases from J, the gap between germline ends came to 7 bases. This CDR3 has 13 amino acids.

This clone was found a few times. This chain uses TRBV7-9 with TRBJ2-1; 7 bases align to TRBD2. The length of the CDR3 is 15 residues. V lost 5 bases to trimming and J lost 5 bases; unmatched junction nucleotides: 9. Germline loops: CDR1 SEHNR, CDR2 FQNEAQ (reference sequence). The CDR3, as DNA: TGTGCCAGCAGCCTCCGGTGGAGCGGGGACAATGAGCAGTTCTTC. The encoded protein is CASSLRWSGDNEQFF.

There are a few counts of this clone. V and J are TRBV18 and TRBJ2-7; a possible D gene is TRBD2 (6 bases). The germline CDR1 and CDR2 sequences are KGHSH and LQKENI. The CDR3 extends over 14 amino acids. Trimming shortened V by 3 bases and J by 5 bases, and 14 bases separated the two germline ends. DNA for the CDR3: TGTGCCAGCTCACCCCGGGGGACTGCGGACGAGCAGTACTTC. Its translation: CASSPRGTADEQYF. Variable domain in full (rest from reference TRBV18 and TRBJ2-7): NAGVMQNPRHLVRRRGQEARLRCSPMKGHSHVYWYRQLPEEGLKFMVYLQKENIIDESGMPKERFSAEFPKEGPSILRIQQVVRGDSAAYFCASSPRGTADEQYFGPGTRLTVT.

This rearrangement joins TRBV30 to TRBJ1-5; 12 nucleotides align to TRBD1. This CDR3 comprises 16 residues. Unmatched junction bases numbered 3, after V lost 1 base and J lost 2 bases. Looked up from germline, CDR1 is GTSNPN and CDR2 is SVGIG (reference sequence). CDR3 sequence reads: CAWSGDRGPGNQPQHF. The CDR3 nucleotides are TGTGCCTGGAGTGGGGACAGGGGGCCAGGCAATCAGCCCCAGCATTTT.

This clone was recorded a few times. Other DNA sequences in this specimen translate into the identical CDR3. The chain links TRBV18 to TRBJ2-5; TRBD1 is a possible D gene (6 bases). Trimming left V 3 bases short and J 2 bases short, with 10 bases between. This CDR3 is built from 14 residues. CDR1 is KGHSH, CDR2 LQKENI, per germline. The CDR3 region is CASSPRTDQETQYF. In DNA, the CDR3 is TGTGCCAGCTCACCCAGGACAGATCAAGAGACCCAGTACTTC.

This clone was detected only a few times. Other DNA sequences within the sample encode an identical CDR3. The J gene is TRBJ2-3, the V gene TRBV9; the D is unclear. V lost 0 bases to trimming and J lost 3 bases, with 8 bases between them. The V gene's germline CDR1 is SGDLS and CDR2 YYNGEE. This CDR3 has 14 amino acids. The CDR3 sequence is CASSVDPITDTQYF. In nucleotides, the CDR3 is TGTGCCAGCAGCGTAGACCCGATTACAGATACGCAGTATTTT.